A selection of T cell receptor beta chains follows, all from one sample in a study of control samples from healthy donors and cancer patients. Profiled with immunoSEQ multiplex PCR; TCRdb holds only in-frame clones, not every one. Among tens of thousands of clones, around 90% were seen once, and the ten largest hold 3.6%. The specimen was blood. Every receptor here comes from a woman in her forties or fifties in good health. Each CDR3 is given with its conserved first and last residue. The order of the fields is clone size, J gene, V gene, D gene, CDR3 protein, CDR3 DNA. The D gene is left open where the match is weak. The size entry is marked missing in some rows and otherwise reads once, few, many or a size class.

once	TRBJ1-5	TRBV7-2	.	CASSWKGVDNQPQHF	TGTGCCAGCAGCTGGAAGGGAGTCGACAATCAGCCCCAGCATTTT
.	TRBJ1-3	TRBV4-2	TRBD1	CASSVATGQVSGNTIYF	TGTGCCAGCAGCGTAGCCACGGGACAGGTCTCTGGAAACACCATATATTTT
.	TRBJ1-6	TRBV3-1/TRBV3-2	TRBD1	CASSQDHRGATRPLHF	TGTGCCAGCAGCCAAGATCACAGGGGGGCTACGAGACCCCTCCACTTT
.	TRBJ2-1	TRBV11-2	.	CASSPTNRRQFF	TGTGCCAGCAGCCCGACCAATCGCCGGCAGTTCTTC
.	TRBJ1-2	TRBV9	TRBD1	CASSVEGQGFGYTF	TGTGCCAGCAGCGTAGAGGGACAGGGGTTCGGCTACACCTTC
.	TRBJ2-3	TRBV6-2/TRBV6-3	TRBD2	CASSYLGGGSTDTQYF	TGTGCCAGCAGTTACCTCGGCGGGGGAAGCACAGATACGCAGTATTTT
.	TRBJ2-2	TRBV2	TRBD2	CASRKRGMPGELFF	TGTGCCAGCAGGAAGCGGGGTATGCCCGGGGAGCTGTTTTTT
.	TRBJ1-6	TRBV4-3	.	CASSQEWSTSPLHF	TGCGCCAGCAGCCAAGAGTGGTCAACTTCACCCCTCCACTTT
.	TRBJ1-2	TRBV6-2/TRBV6-3	TRBD1	CASSSYGTGGYYGYTF	TGTGCCAGCAGCTCATACGGGACAGGAGGGTACTATGGCTACACCTTC
.	TRBJ2-7	TRBV27	.	CASSLRGFDEQYF	TGTGCCAGCAGTCTCAGGGGTTTCGACGAGCAGTACTTC
.	TRBJ1-4	TRBV3-1/TRBV3-2	.	CASSQVMRPLGHEKLFF	TGTGCCAGCAGCCAAGTTATGAGACCCCTGGGGCATGAAAAACTGTTTTTT
.	TRBJ1-6	TRBV27	TRBD1	CASSSPPTGEYNSPLHF	TGTGCCAGCAGTTCCCCCCCGACAGGGGAATATAATTCACCCCTCCACTTT
.	TRBJ2-5	TRBV5-4	TRBD1	CASSLGRGQGAQYF	TGTGCCAGCAGCTTGGGAAGGGGTCAGGGGGCCCAGTACTTC
.	TRBJ1-2	TRBV10-2	.	CASSERSYGYTF	TGCGCCAGCAGTGAGAGGAGCTATGGCTACACCTTC
.	TRBJ2-1	TRBV7-3	.	CASSLGGEQFF	TGTGCCAGCAGCTTAGGCGGTGAGCAGTTCTTC
.	TRBJ2-5	TRBV9	TRBD2	CASSVGRASPGLVRETQYF	TGTGCCAGCAGCGTAGGGCGAGCCTCTCCGGGACTAGTGAGGGAGACCCAGTACTTC